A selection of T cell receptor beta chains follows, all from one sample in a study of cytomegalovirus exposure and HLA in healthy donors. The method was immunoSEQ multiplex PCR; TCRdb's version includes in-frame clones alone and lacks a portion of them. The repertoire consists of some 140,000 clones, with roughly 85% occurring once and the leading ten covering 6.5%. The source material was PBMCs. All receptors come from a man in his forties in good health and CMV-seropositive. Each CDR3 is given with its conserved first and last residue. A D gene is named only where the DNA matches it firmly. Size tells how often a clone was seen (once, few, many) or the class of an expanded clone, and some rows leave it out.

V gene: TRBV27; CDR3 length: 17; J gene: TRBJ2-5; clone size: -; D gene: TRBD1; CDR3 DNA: TGTGCCAGCAGCCCCGGGACAGGGGCAAAGTCAGAGGAGACCCAGTACTTC; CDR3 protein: CASSPGTGAKSEETQYF
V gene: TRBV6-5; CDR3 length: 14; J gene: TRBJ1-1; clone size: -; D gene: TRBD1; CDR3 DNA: TGTGCCAGCAGCCTCGACAGGGGTCCAGCTGAAGCTTTCTTT; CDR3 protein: CASSLDRGPAEAFF
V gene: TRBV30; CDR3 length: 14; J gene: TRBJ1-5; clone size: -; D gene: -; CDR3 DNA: TGTGCCTGGAGGGAGGCAGTGAGCAATCAGCCCCAGCATTTT; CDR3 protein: CAWREAVSNQPQHF
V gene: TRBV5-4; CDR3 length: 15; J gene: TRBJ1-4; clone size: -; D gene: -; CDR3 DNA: TGTGCCAGCAGCGCAGCAGGGTCCGCTAATGAAAAACTGTTTTTT; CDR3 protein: CASSAAGSANEKLFF
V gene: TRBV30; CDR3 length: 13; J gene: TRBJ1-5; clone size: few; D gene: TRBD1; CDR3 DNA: TGTGCCTGGGGGGACAGGGGGGCTCAGCCCCAGCATTTT; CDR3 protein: CAWGDRGAQPQHF
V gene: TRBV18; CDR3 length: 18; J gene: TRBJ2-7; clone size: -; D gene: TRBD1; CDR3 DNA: TGTGCCAGCTCCCGTTTGTCAGGGGGAAAGGGGAGCTCCTACGAGCAGTACTTC; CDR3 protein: CASSRLSGGKGSSYEQYF
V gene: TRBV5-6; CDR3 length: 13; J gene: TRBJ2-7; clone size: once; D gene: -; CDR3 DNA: TGTGCCAGCAGCTTGGGAGGGGGTCTAGCGGCTTACTTC; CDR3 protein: CASSLGGGLAAYF
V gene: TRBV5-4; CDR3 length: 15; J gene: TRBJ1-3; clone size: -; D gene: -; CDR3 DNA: TGTGCCAGCAGCTTGGGCGCTCCCACTGGAAACACCATATATTTT; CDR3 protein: CASSLGAPTGNTIYF
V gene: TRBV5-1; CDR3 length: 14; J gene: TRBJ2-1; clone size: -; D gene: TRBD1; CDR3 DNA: TGCGCCAGCAGCTTGACAGGGGGTAGCAATGAGCAGTTCTTC; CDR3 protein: CASSLTGGSNEQFF
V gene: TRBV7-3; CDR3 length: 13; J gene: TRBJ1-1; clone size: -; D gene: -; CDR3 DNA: TGTGCCAGCAGCTTCTCCGCGAGGACTGAAGCTTTCTTT; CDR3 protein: CASSFSARTEAFF
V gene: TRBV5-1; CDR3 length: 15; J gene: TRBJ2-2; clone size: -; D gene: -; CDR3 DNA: TGCGCCAGCAGCCGTTTCACAGAGAACACCGGGGAGCTGTTTTTT; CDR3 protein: CASSRFTENTGELFF
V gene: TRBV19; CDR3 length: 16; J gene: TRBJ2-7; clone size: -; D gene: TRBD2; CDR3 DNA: TGTGCCAGTAGTCCGTCGGGACTAGCGGGCTCCTACGAGCAGTACTTC; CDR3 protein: CASSPSGLAGSYEQYF
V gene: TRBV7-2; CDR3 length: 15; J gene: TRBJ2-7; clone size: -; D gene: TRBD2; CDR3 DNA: TGTGCCAGCAGCTTAGCAATAGCGGGAGTCTACGAGCAGTACTTC; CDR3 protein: CASSLAIAGVYEQYF
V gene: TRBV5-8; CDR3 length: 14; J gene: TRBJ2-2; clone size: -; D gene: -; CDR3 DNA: TGTGCCAGCAGCTTGACGGAAGGCGGGGGGGAGCTGTTTTTT; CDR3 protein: CASSLTEGGGELFF
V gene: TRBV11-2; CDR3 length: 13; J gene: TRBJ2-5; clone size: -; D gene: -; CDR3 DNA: TGTGCCAGCAGCTGGACACTAGCAGAGACCCAGTACTTC; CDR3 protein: CASSWTLAETQYF
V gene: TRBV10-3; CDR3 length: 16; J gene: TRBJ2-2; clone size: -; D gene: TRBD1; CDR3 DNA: TGTGCCATCAGTGAGTCGAGGACAGGGGAAGCCGGGGAGCTGTTTTTT; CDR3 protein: CAISESRTGEAGELFF
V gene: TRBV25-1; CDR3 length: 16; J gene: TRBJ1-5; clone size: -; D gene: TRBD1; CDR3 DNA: TGTGCCAGCAGTGATATACAGGGGGCGAGCAATCAGCCCCAGCATTTT; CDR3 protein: CASSDIQGASNQPQHF
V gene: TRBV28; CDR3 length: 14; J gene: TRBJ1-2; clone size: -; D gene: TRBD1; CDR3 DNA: TGTGCCAGCAGCCTCGGACAGGGGATCTATGGCTACACCTTC; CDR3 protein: CASSLGQGIYGYTF
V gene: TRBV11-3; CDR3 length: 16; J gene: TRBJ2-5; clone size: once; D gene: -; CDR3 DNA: TGTGCCAGCAGCTTGGGGCGGGGATGGGGGCAAGAGACCCAGTACTTC; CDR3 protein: CASSLGRGWGQETQYF
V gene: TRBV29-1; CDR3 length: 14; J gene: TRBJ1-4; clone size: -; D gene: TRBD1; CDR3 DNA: TGCAGCGTGGGACAGGGGGGGATCAATGAAAAACTGTTTTTT; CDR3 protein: CSVGQGGINEKLFF
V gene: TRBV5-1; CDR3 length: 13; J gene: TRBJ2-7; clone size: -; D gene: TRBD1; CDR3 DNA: TGCGCCAGCAGTCGGGACAGGGACTACGAGCAGTACTTC; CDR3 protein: CASSRDRDYEQYF
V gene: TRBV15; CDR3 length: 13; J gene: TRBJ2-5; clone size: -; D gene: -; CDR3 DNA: TGTGCCACCAGCAGAGTGGGGGGAGAGACCCAGTACTTC; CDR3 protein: CATSRVGGETQYF
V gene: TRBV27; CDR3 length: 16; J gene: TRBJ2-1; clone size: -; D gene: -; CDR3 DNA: TGTGCCAGCAGTACGTTAGGGGGAGGGCCTTTGGGTGAGCAGTTCTTC; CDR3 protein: CASSTLGGGPLGEQFF
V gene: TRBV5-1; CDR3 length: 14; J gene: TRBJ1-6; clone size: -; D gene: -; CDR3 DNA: TGCGCCAGCAGCCCCGGGACAATCAATTCACCCCTCCACTTT; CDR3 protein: CASSPGTINSPLHF
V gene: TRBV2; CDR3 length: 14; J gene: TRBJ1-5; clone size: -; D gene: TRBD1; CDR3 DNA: TGTGCCAGCTGGGGACAGGGGGTCAATCAGCCCCAGCATTTT; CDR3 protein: CASWGQGVNQPQHF
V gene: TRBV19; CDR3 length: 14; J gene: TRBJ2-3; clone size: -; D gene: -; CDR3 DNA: TGTGCCAGTAGTATCGGTGTAAGCACAGATACGCAGTATTTT; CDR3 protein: CASSIGVSTDTQYF
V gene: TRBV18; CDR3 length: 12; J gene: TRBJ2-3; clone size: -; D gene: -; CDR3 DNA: TGTGCCAGCTCACCGAGAACAGATACGCAGTATTTT; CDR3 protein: CASSPRTDTQYF
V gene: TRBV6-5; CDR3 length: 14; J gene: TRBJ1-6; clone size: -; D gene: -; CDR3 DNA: TGTGCCAGCAGCCCCAGCAAAGACTCCGGGAGCGCACACTTT; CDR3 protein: CASSPSKDSGSAHF
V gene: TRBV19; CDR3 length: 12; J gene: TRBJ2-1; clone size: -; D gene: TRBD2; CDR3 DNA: TGTGCCAGTAGCGGGGGGTACAATGAGCAGTTCTTC; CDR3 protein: CASSGGYNEQFF
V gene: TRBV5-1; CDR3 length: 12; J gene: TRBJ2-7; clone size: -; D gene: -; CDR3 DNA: TGCGCCAGCAGCCAGGACATGTGGGGGCAGTACTTC; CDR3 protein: CASSQDMWGQYF
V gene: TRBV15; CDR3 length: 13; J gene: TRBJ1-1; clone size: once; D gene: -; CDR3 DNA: TGTGCCACCAGCAGAGAGGTCGACAGTGAAGCTTTCTTT; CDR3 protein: CATSREVDSEAFF
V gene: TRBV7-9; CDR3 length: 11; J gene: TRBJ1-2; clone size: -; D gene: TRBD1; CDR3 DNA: TGTGCCATGGGACAGGTCTATGGCTACACCTTC; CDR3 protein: CAMGQVYGYTF
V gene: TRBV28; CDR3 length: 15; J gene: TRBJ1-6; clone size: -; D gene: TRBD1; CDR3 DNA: TGTGCCAGCAGCAGACAAGGGACAGAGAATTCACCCCTCCACTTT; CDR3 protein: CASSRQGTENSPLHF
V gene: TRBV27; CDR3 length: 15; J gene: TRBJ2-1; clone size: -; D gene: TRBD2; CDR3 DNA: TGTGCCAGCAGGCAGGGGACTAGCGCTTACAATGAGCAGTTCTTC; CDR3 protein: CASRQGTSAYNEQFF
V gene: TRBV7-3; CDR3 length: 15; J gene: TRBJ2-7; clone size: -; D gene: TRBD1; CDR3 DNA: TGTGCCAGCAGCTTAGGGACAGGGGGCAATTACGAGCAGTACTTC; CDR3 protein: CASSLGTGGNYEQYF
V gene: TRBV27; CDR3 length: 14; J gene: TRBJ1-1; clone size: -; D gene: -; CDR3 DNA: TGTGCCAGCAGTTTAGGTGGGGGCCGGACTGAAGCTTTCTTT; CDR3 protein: CASSLGGGRTEAFF
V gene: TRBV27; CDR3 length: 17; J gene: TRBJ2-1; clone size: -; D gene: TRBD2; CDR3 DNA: TGTGCCAGCAGTCCACGACTAGCGGGTGGCTCCTACAATGAGCAGTTCTTC; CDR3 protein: CASSPRLAGGSYNEQFF
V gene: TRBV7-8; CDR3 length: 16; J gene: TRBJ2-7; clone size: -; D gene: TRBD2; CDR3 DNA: TGTGCCAGCAGCACCCCGTCGGTAGCGGGATCCTACGAGCAGTACTTC; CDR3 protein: CASSTPSVAGSYEQYF
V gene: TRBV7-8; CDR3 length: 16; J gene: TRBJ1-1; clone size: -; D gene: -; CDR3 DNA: TGTGCCAGCAGCTCCGCGGAGCTCGGGTTGGGCACTGAAGCTTTCTTT; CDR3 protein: CASSSAELGLGTEAFF
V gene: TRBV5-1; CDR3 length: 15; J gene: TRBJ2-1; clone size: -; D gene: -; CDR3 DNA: TGCGCCAGCAGCTTGGCCTCGGGCTCCTACAATGAGCAGTTCTTC; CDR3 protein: CASSLASGSYNEQFF
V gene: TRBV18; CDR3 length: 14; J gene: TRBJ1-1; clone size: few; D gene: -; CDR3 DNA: TGTGCCAGCTCACCACCGACCCGGGTAGGTGAAGCTTTCTTT; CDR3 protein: CASSPPTRVGEAFF
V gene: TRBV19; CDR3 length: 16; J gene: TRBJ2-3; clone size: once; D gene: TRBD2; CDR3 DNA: TGTGCCAGTAGTATCGTGGGACTAGCGCGGGCAGATACGCAGTATTTT; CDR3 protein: CASSIVGLARADTQYF
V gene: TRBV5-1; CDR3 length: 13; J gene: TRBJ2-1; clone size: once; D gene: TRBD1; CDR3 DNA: TGCGCCAGCAGCCCGGACAGGGTAAATGAGCAGTTCTTC; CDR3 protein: CASSPDRVNEQFF
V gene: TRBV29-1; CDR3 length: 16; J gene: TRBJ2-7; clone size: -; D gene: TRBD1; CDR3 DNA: TGCAGCGTTCGGGACAGGGGGCGTTTAATGGAGCACGAGCAGTACTTC; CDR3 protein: CSVRDRGRLMEHEQYF
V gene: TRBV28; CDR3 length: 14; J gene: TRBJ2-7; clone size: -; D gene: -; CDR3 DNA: TGTGCCAGCTACCCACTAATGGGGGCCTACGAGCAGTACTTC; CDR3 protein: CASYPLMGAYEQYF
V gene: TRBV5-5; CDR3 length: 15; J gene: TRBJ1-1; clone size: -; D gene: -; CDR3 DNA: TGTGCCAGCAGCGCACTACAACTGATGAACACTGAAGCTTTCTTT; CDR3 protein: CASSALQLMNTEAFF